The 15 T cell receptor beta chains presented below share a single source sample, sequenced in a study of blood T cells in healthy people across ages. A second PCR of 7 to 11 cycles used a sample-barcoded 5' primer and a J-beta primer mix. TCRdb analysed the 5' RACE reads with MiXCR anew, one entry per CDR3 protein. The repertoire holds 600,000 to 1,000,000 distinct CDR3 sequences, with 25% as singletons. This same sample was also part of a study on T cells of mothers and their children.

What was sequenced was blood. The receptors were gathered from a boy between 10 and 17 years old in good health.

The chain links TRBV6-1 to TRBJ2-7; 9 bases fit TRBD1. The V gene end was trimmed by 0 bases and the J gene end by 4 bases; junction bases not matched to a gene: 7. CDR1 is MNHNS, CDR2 SASEGT, per germline. This CDR3 is 16 amino acids long. DNA for the CDR3: TGTGCCAGCAGTGAAGCCCAGGGACAGGGTGCGTACGAGCAGTACTTC. This gives the protein CASSEAQGQGAYEQYF.

The rearrangement uses TRBV10-3 and TRBJ2-3, with D possibly being TRBD2 (5 bases). Trimming left V 0 bases short and J 3 bases short, with 10 bases between. CDR1 and CDR2 (germline): ENHRY, SYGVKD. The CDR3 has 15 residues. The CDR3 here is CAISESGEQTDTQYF. In nucleotides, the CDR3 is TGTGCCATCAGTGAGTCGGGAGAGCAGACAGATACGCAGTATTTT.

V gene TRBV5-5 combines with J gene TRBJ2-1; TRBD1 matches at 9 bases. This CDR3 is 19 amino acids long. V lost 4 bases and J lost 3; bases outside the gene matches: 17. The germline gives CDR1 SGHKS, CDR2 YYEKEE (reference sequence). In DNA, the CDR3 is TGTGCCAGCAGCCTAGGGACAGGGAGTCGGGTGGCAATCTACAATGAGCAGTTCTTC. It codes for CASSLGTGSRVAIYNEQFF.

The V and J genes are TRBV4-3 and TRBJ2-7, with a weak D call TRBD2 (6 bases). The germline V gene has CDR1 LGHNA and CDR2 YSLEER. This CDR3 spans 14 amino acids. V was cut by 1 base and J by 7 bases, with 14 bases left in between. In DNA form, the CDR3 reads TGCGCCAGCAGCCAAGTAAATCTAGGAGGGGAGCAGTACTTC. Translation: CASSQVNLGGEQYF.

This clonotype came up a few times. CDR3 DNA sequence: TGTGCCAGCAGTGAATCAGGGTTATATCAGCCCCAGCATTTT. Protein sequence: CASSESGLYQPQHF. The chain joins TRBV25-1 to TRBJ1-5; D might be TRBD1 (5 bases). CDR1 and CDR2 (germline): MGHDK, SYGVNS. V lost 1 base to trimming and J lost 5 bases, with 9 bases between them. The CDR3 loop spans 14 amino acids.

This clonotype was seen a handful of times. V usage is TRBV3-1 and J usage is TRBJ2-5; 8 nucleotides line up with TRBD2. Germline CDR1 reads LGHDT; CDR2 reads YNNKEL (reference sequence). The CDR3 covers 16 residues. The junction had 8 bases not matched to a gene; V was cut back by 4 bases and J by 1 base. The chain's CDR3 is CASSPSGAGVQETQYF. CDR3 nucleotides: TGTGCCAGCAGCCCTTCCGGAGCGGGGGTCCAAGAGACCCAGTACTTC.

The CDR3 DNA reads as TGTGCCACCGCTGTCTCTGGAGAGACCCAGTACTTC. Its translation is CATAVSGETQYF. J is TRBJ2-5 and V is TRBV10-3, with D unresolved. The CDR3 is 12 amino acids. The V and J ends lost 10 bases and 4 bases respectively, with 13 bases between them. Germline values: CDR1 ENHRY, CDR2 SYGVKD.

The table lists this clonotype with a few counts. The chain recombines TRBV11-2 with TRBJ2-5; TRBD1 matches at 9 bases. The closer fit of TRBJ2-7 to the DNA end suggests the J call may be wrong. Germline CDR1 SGHAT, CDR2 FQNNGV. CDR3 length: 17 residues. In DNA form, the CDR3 reads TGTGCCAGCAGCCCATGGACAGGGGCACGGTTACGGTACGAGCAGTACTTC. Encoded protein: CASSPWTGARLRYEQYF.

This clonotype was detected only a few times. The chain is built from TRBV9 and TRBJ2-1; tentatively, D is TRBD2 (6 bases). Germline CDR1 and CDR2: SGDLS and YYNGEE. This CDR3 contains 15 residues. Deletions cut 2 bases from V and 5 bases from J, with 14 bases between. The CDR3 region is CASSVYSGLNNEQFF. In DNA, the CDR3 is TGTGCCAGCAGCGTCTATAGCGGACTCAACAATGAGCAGTTCTTC.

This clonotype was seen many times. The gene calls are TRBV28 and TRBJ2-1, with D tentatively TRBD1 (5 bases). Looked up from germline, CDR1 is MDHEN and CDR2 is SYDVKM. The CDR3 is 12 amino acids. V lost 2 bases, J lost 7 bases, and 6 bases lay in between. As DNA, the CDR3 is TGTGCCAGCAGTTTAAAGGGGAATGAGCAGTTCTTC. It yields the protein CASSLKGNEQFF.

This clonotype has just a few counts. This rearrangement joins TRBV6-5 to TRBJ2-7, with D possibly called TRBD1 or TRBD2 (5 bases each). Germline V CDR1 and CDR2: MNHEY, SVGAGI. V lost 0 bases and J 3 bases, leaving 15 bases between the germline ends. This CDR3 region has 16 residues. This chain's CDR3 is CASSYSKFGTGYEQYF. In nucleotides, the CDR3 is TGTGCCAGCAGTTACTCGAAATTCGGGACCGGCTACGAGCAGTACTTC.

The chain is built from TRBV6-1 and TRBJ1-4, with TRBD1 as a possible D gene (6 bases). The V end lost 6 bases, the J end lost 0 bases, and 8 bases lay between the germline ends. This CDR3 spans 14 amino acids. Germline V gene lookup returns CDR1 MNHNS and CDR2 SASEGT. The CDR3 DNA follows: TGTGCCAGCAGGGAGGGGGCAACTAATGAAAAACTGTTTTTT. Translated: CASREGATNEKLFF.

This clonotype turned up a few times. V is TRBV18 and J is TRBJ2-7; D perhaps matches TRBD2 (6 bases). Germline loops: CDR1 KGHSH, CDR2 LQKENI. The CDR3 loop spans 15 amino acids. Trimming took off 3 bases at V and 0 bases at J, with 12 bases between the two ends. The CDR3 DNA reads as TGTGCCAGCTCACCCGGACTACAGAGCTCCTACGAGCAGTACTTC. Encoded protein: CASSPGLQSSYEQYF.

The chain combines TRBV9 with TRBJ1-2; 7 nucleotides agree with TRBD1. The CDR3 has 15 residues. Germline V gives CDR1 SGDLS, CDR2 YYNGEE. Trimming removed 2 bases from V and 4 bases from J; junction bases left unmatched: 8. The CDR3 region has the DNA TGTGCCAGCAGCGTTCAAGGGGGACAGCTCTATGGCTACACCTTC. Protein product: CASSVQGGQLYGYTF.

This chain links TRBV12-3 or TRBV12-4 with TRBJ2-5; D not certain. Trimming pared 2 bases from V and 4 bases from J, leaving 11 bases between. The CDR3 has 14 residues. CDR3 residues: CASSLSGTRETQYF. The CDR3 DNA sequence: TGTGCCAGCAGTTTATCAGGAACGAGAGAGACCCAGTACTTC.